This is a list of T cell receptor beta chains from one sample in a study of CD8+CD57+ T cells in acquired aplastic anemia. TCRdb re-called the reads through MiXCR, storing one row per CDR3 protein. Counted here are about 270,000 distinct CDR3 sequences, roughly 50% occurring once; the ten biggest clones make up under 8.5%. The material sequenced was sorted CD4+, CD8+, or CD8+CD57+ T cells (not recorded which) from PBMCs. The receptor source for this set is a human donor with severe aplastic anemia or a healthy control (not recorded which). The CDR3 runs from the conserved cysteine through the conserved F or W. A D gene is named only where the DNA matches it firmly. Size tells how often a clone was seen (once, few, many) or the class of an expanded clone, and some rows leave it out.

clone size	D gene	V gene	CDR3 length	J gene	CDR3 DNA	CDR3 protein
NA	TRBD2	TRBV9	16	TRBJ2-5	TGTGCCAGCAGCGCCCGGACTAGCGGGGGGAAGGAGACCCAGTACTTC	CASSARTSGGKETQYF
NA	TRBD1	TRBV12-3/TRBV12-4	15	TRBJ1-5	TGTGCCAGCAGTTTAGCTGACAGGGGCAATCAGCCCCAGCATTTT	CASSLADRGNQPQHF
many	NA	TRBV9	17	TRBJ1-5	TGTGCCAGCAGCGTATGTTTGGGGGGCGGCTTCTATCAGCCCCAGCATTTT	CASSVCLGGGFYQPQHF
few	NA	TRBV30	14	TRBJ2-1	TGTGCCTGGAGGCCGGGGAGCTCCTACAATGAGCAGTTCTTC	CAWRPGSSYNEQFF
many	NA	TRBV7-9	16	TRBJ1-4	TGTGCCAGCAGCTCACGACAGGCGACAACTAATGAAAAACTGTTTTTT	CASSSRQATTNEKLFF
many	TRBD2	TRBV5-4	17	TRBJ2-3	TGTGCCAGCAGCTTGGGGGCCGGGGGGGTTAGCACAGATACGCAGTATTTT	CASSLGAGGVSTDTQYF
NA	NA	TRBV5-4	13	TRBJ2-3	TGTGCCAGCAGCTTCTCCCTCCCAGATACGCAGTATTTT	CASSFSLPDTQYF
NA	NA	TRBV29-1	13	TRBJ2-1	TGCAGCGTTGCCTCGCTCTCCTACAATGAGCAGTTCTTC	CSVASLSYNEQFF
NA	NA	TRBV12-3/TRBV12-4	14	TRBJ2-5	TGTGCCAGCAGTTCCCTGCAGGGGCAAGAGACCCAGTACTTC	CASSSLQGQETQYF
many	TRBD2	TRBV12-3/TRBV12-4	17	TRBJ2-3	TGTGCCAGCAGCCGAGGGGGGGTAGCGGGGGTCACAGATACGCAGTATTTT	CASSRGGVAGVTDTQYF
few	NA	TRBV27	14	TRBJ2-4	TGTGCCAGCGCGACGGGACTAGCCAAAAACATTCAGTACTTC	CASATGLAKNIQYF
NA	NA	TRBV7-9	16	TRBJ2-1	TGTGCCAGCAGCTGGGGCGGGGCTTCCGAATACAATGAGCAGTTCTTC	CASSWGGASEYNEQFF
NA	NA	TRBV24-1	15	TRBJ2-1	TGTGCCACGTCTCCGGCGTCAGGTAACTACAATGAGCAGTTCTTC	CATSPASGNYNEQFF
NA	TRBD1	TRBV9	14	TRBJ1-2	TGTGCCAGCAGCGTAGAGTCAGGGGGATATGGCTACACCTTC	CASSVESGGYGYTF
many	TRBD1	TRBV6-6	15	TRBJ1-2	TGTGCCAGCAGCTCCCCCACCGGGACAGGGGATGGCTACACCTTC	CASSSPTGTGDGYTF
few	TRBD2	TRBV7-6	15	TRBJ2-5	TGTGCCAGCAGCTTAAATACGGCAGCGGGGGAGACCCAGTACTTC	CASSLNTAAGETQYF
many	NA	TRBV29-1	11	TRBJ2-5	TGCAGCGCCGACTTCGAGAGGACCCAGTACTTC	CSADFERTQYF
NA	TRBD1	TRBV10-3	14	TRBJ1-2	TGTGCCATCAGTGGGACAGGGGCCACCTATGGCTACACCTTC	CAISGTGATYGYTF
once	NA	TRBV19	15	TRBJ1-5	TGTGCCAGTAGTATAGTAGCGGGGGCTAGGCAGCCCCAGCATTTT	CASSIVAGARQPQHF
NA	NA	TRBV5-6	12	TRBJ2-5	TGTGCCAGCAGCTCCGGGGGACAGACCCAGTACTTC	CASSSGGQTQYF
NA	NA	TRBV5-1	15	TRBJ2-2	TGCGCCAGCAGCTCCGTCCATACGAACACCGGGGAGCTGTTTTTT	CASSSVHTNTGELFF
many	NA	TRBV18	11	TRBJ1-1	TGTGCCAGCCAAGGCTGGACTGAAGCTTTCTTT	CASQGWTEAFF
NA	NA	TRBV10-3	14	TRBJ1-2	TGTGCCATCAGTAAGTCGGGGGTTCACTATGGCTACACCTTC	CAISKSGVHYGYTF